The clone carrying this T cell receptor (beta chain) has a handful of counts. The antigen is not known. The CDR3 is made up of 13 amino acids. V shed 2 bases and J shed 5 bases, with 7 bases lying between them. TCRdb itself ran the 5' RACE reads through MiXCR, one entry per CDR3 protein. The data hold approximately 300,000 distinct CDR3 sequences, with 7.5% to 9% observed a single time. The data stem from a study of T cells after yellow fever vaccination. Study observations and caveats: Primary-vaccination clones mostly resurfaced post-booster (approximately 96% CD4, approximately 87% CD8).

This receptor was obtained from a man younger than 30 who received the YFV17D yellow fever vaccine. The gene calls are TRBV12-3 or TRBV12-4 and TRBJ1-5, with D tentatively TRBD1 (6 bases). The sample was PBMCs, taken on the day of the first yellow fever vaccination. CDR3 loop: CASSLRGYQPQHF. The CDR3 coding sequence is TGTGCCAGCAGTTTAAGGGGGTATCAGCCCCAGCATTTT.